The 21 T cell receptor beta chains reported below all come from one sample, sequenced in a study of T-cell memory formation after mild COVID-19. TCRdb redid the calling of the 5' RACE reads with MiXCR, one entry per CDR3 protein. This sample yields around 320,000 distinct CDR3 sequences, of which roughly 21% are seen a single time; under 25% belongs to the top ten. Sequencing used PBMCs or a T cell subset sorted from them (not recorded which). The receptors originated from a man aged 18 to 30 who had mild COVID-19 (a few samples of this study predate the infection). Cell type and time point are not known.

The genes are TRBV7-9 and TRBJ1-4; 8 nucleotides align to TRBD1. Germline CDR1 reads SEHNR; CDR2 reads FQNEAQ (reference sequence). J was trimmed by 4 bases and V by 7 bases; bases with no gene match: 8. The CDR3 is 15 residues long. CDR3 nucleotide sequence: TGTGCCAGCAACTCCCAGGGGGCAAGTAATGAAAAACTGTTTTTT. The encoded protein is CASNSQGASNEKLFF.

V and J are TRBV4-2 and TRBJ2-3; 8 bases agree with TRBD2. The CDR3 runs 16 residues. Germline V gene lookup returns CDR1 LGHNA and CDR2 YNFKEQ. The V gene end was trimmed by 4 bases and the J gene end by 4 bases; junction bases not matched to a gene: 10. The CDR3 region is CASSRGTGGNADTQYF. CDR3 DNA: TGTGCCAGCAGCCGGGGGACGGGGGGGAACGCAGATACGCAGTATTTT.

J is TRBJ1-2 and V is TRBV5-6; D perhaps matches TRBD1 (6 bases). The germline gives CDR1 SGHDT, CDR2 YYEEEE. Deletions cut 5 bases from V and 4 bases from J, with 12 bases between. The CDR3 is 13 amino acids. The CDR3, as DNA: TGTGCCAGCAGATTTACAGGGAGCTATGGCTACACCTTC. It codes for CASRFTGSYGYTF. The complete variable domain, with remaining parts taken from reference TRBV5-6 and TRBJ1-2, reads DAGVTQSPTHLIKTRGQQVTLRCSPKSGHDTVSWYQQALGQGPQFIFQYYEEEERQRGNFPDRFSGHQFPNYSSELNVNALLLGDSALYLCASRFTGSYGYTFGSGTRLTVV.

This clonotype was seen once. In nucleotides, the CDR3 is TGTGCCAGCAGCCCCTCCCGCTGGGACACTGAAGCTTTCTTT. Its protein is CASSPSRWDTEAFF. J is TRBJ1-1 and V is TRBV11-2; D call uncertain. Germline V CDR1 and CDR2: SGHAT, FQNNGV. There are 14 residues in the CDR3. Deletions cut 5 bases from V and 3 bases from J, with 13 bases between.

The chain carries TRBV6-2 or TRBV6-3 and TRBJ2-7; D tentatively fits TRBD1 or TRBD2 (5 bases each). The V end lost 5 bases, the J end lost 2 bases, and 16 bases lay between the germline ends. The CDR3 sequence is 15 residues long. The germline V gene encodes CDR1 MNHEY and CDR2 SVGEGT. Written as DNA, the CDR3 is TGTGCCAGCAGTGGGGGATGGGGGTCCCCCTACGAGCAGTACTTC. Translated: CASSGGWGSPYEQYF.

The chain has TRBV6-5 and TRBJ1-2; 7 bases fit TRBD1. Germline assignment: CDR1 MNHEY and CDR2 SVGAGI. The CDR3 has 12 residues. The junction had 5 bases not matched to a gene; V was cut back by 6 bases and J by 7 bases. CDR3 residues: CASSLQGLGYTF. CDR3 nucleotide sequence: TGTGCCAGCAGCCTACAGGGGCTTGGCTACACCTTC.

This clonotype was counted ten times or more. The V gene is TRBV4-2, the J gene TRBJ1-4, with D perhaps TRBD1 (6 bases). The V gene lost 0 bases and the J gene lost 5 bases, with 13 bases spanning the gap. The CDR3 covers 16 residues. The germline V gene encodes CDR1 LGHNA and CDR2 YNFKEQ. In DNA, the CDR3 is TGTGCCAGCAGCCAAGATCGGGGTGGGGGCAATGAAAAACTGTTTTTT. It codes for CASSQDRGGGNEKLFF.

The genes are TRBV4-2 and TRBJ1-4; D gene unclear. V lost 4 bases, J lost 0 bases, and 12 bases lay in between. The CDR3 is 16 residues long. The germline V gene encodes CDR1 LGHNA and CDR2 YNFKEQ. For the CDR3, the DNA is TGTGCCAGCAGCCCTCTGTCGGGCGCAACTAATGAAAAACTGTTTTTT. It yields the protein CASSPLSGATNEKLFF.

This clonotype turned up a few times. The CDR3, as DNA: TGCAGTGCACTCGCGGGGGGGCTAGAGACCCAGTACTTC. The encoded protein is CSALAGGLETQYF. The V and J genes are TRBV20-1 and TRBJ2-5; the match to TRBD2 covers 9 bases. Germline CDR1 and CDR2: DFQATT and SNEGSKA (reference sequence). The CDR3 runs 13 residues. Trimming at V came to 6 bases and at J to 4 bases, leaving 6 bases not matched to a gene.

This clonotype came up once. The gene calls are TRBV12-3 or TRBV12-4 and TRBJ2-2; D may correspond to TRBD1 or TRBD2 (5 bases each). The CDR3 has 13 residues. Trimming took off 3 bases at V and 6 bases at J, with 8 bases between the two ends. In DNA form, the CDR3 reads TGTGCCAGCAGTTTTCTGGGGGCCGGGGAGCTGTTTTTT. Its translation: CASSFLGAGELFF.

V and J are TRBV12-3 or TRBV12-4 and TRBJ1-5, with TRBD1 as a possible D gene (5 bases). The V end was cut by 0 bases, the J end by 4 bases, with 13 bases between. The CDR3 extends over 16 amino acids. This chain's CDR3 is CASSLASTAGNQPQHF. The DNA for the CDR3 is TGTGCCAGCAGTTTAGCTTCGACAGCGGGGAATCAGCCCCAGCATTTT.

This rearrangement joins TRBV9 to TRBJ2-2; the D gene is possibly TRBD1 (5 bases). V lost 6 bases and J lost 1, with 7 bases in between. CDR1 is SGDLS and CDR2 is YYNGEE in the germline V gene. This CDR3 comprises 13 residues. CDR3 sequence: CASIGENTGELFF. The CDR3, as DNA: TGTGCCAGCATAGGGGAGAACACCGGGGAGCTGTTTTTT.

This clonotype turned up a few times. J is TRBJ2-1 and V is TRBV7-9; TRBD2 matches 10 bases. This CDR3 has 15 residues. V shed 5 bases, J shed 8 bases, and the junction held 9 bases outside the gene matches. CDR1 SEHNR and CDR2 FQNEAQ come from the germline V gene (reference sequence). Here the CDR3 reads CASSVTSGAGDEQFF. Here the CDR3 DNA reads TGTGCCAGCAGCGTCACTAGCGGGGCAGGAGATGAGCAGTTCTTC.

The chain couples TRBV7-9 to TRBJ1-6, with D tentatively TRBD1 (5 bases). Deletions cut 2 bases from V and 13 bases from J, with 12 bases between. The CDR3 loop spans 13 amino acids. Germline-derived CDR1 and CDR2 are SEHNR and FQNEAQ (reference sequence). DNA of the CDR3: TGTGCCAGCAGCTTAACAGGTGGCGGTCCCCTCCACTTT. Residues: CASSLTGGGPLHF. The full variable domain, its missing parts supplied by reference TRBV7-9 and TRBJ1-6, is DTGVSQNPRHKITKRGQNVTFRCDPISEHNRLYWYRQTLGQGPEFLTYFQNEAQLEKSRLLSDRFSAERPKGSFSTLEIQRTEQGDSAMYLCASSLTGGGPLHFGNGTRLTVT.

This chain joins TRBV20-1 and TRBJ1-6; 10 bases are a match to TRBD1. The CDR3 consists of 15 residues. From germline, CDR1 is DFQATT and CDR2 SNEGSKA (reference sequence). With V trimmed by 4 bases and J by 10 bases, 10 bases remained unmatched. The CDR3: CSATARDRGNSPLHF. In DNA, the CDR3 is TGCAGTGCTACGGCGAGGGACAGGGGAAACTCACCCCTCCACTTT.

This clonotype occurred a few times. The J gene is TRBJ2-1, the V gene TRBV10-3, with TRBD2 matching over 7 bases. This CDR3 has 16 amino acids. Germline V lookup: CDR1 ENHRY, CDR2 SYGVKD. J was trimmed by 10 bases and V by 2 bases; bases with no gene match: 14. This CDR3 reads CAISEPRAGVSGEQFF. CDR3 in DNA: TGTGCCATCAGTGAGCCACGGGCGGGGGTCTCTGGGGAGCAGTTCTTC.

The chain joins TRBV24-1 to TRBJ1-2; D uncertain. Germline assignment: CDR1 KGHDR and CDR2 SFDVKD. V shed 3 bases and J shed 5 bases, with 3 bases lying between them. The CDR3 runs 11 residues. CDR3 protein: CATSDPYGYTF. Written as DNA, the CDR3 is TGTGCCACCAGTGATCCTTATGGCTACACCTTC.

The V and J genes are TRBV6-5 and TRBJ2-3, with 7 bases matching TRBD2. V lost 8 bases to trimming and J lost 4 bases; unmatched junction nucleotides: 9. This CDR3 is 14 amino acids long. Germline V lookup: CDR1 MNHEY, CDR2 SVGAGI. The CDR3 sequence: CASGLGGYADTQYF. The DNA for the CDR3 is TGTGCCAGCGGGTTGGGGGGGTACGCAGATACGCAGTATTTT.

The chain couples TRBV5-1 to TRBJ1-2; weak D call: TRBD1 (5 bases). V lost 1 base to trimming and J lost 6 bases, with 16 bases between them. From germline, CDR1 is SGHRS and CDR2 YFSETQ. The length of the CDR3 is 15 residues. This CDR3 is CASSLRWGWLDGYTF. The CDR3 DNA is TGCGCCAGCAGCTTGCGGTGGGGCTGGCTGGATGGCTACACCTTC.

V usage is TRBV27 and J usage is TRBJ1-1; D call uncertain. The V end lost 6 bases, the J end lost 7 bases, and 15 bases lay between the germline ends. There are 13 residues in the CDR3. CDR1 and CDR2 (germline): MNHEY, SMNVEV (reference sequence). The CDR3 is CASSLEFRGEAFF. Written as DNA, the CDR3 is TGTGCCAGCAGCCTAGAATTTCGGGGTGAAGCTTTCTTT.

The chain couples TRBV7-8 to TRBJ1-1; 8 nucleotides line up with TRBD1. Germline CDR1 is SGHVS and CDR2 is FQNEAQ. V shed 5 bases, J shed 11 bases, and the junction held 19 bases outside the gene matches. The CDR3 loop spans 16 amino acids. CDR3 in amino acids: CASSLLNGQGGLGAFF. The CDR3, as DNA: TGTGCCAGCAGCCTACTTAACGGACAGGGCGGTTTGGGGGCTTTCTTT.